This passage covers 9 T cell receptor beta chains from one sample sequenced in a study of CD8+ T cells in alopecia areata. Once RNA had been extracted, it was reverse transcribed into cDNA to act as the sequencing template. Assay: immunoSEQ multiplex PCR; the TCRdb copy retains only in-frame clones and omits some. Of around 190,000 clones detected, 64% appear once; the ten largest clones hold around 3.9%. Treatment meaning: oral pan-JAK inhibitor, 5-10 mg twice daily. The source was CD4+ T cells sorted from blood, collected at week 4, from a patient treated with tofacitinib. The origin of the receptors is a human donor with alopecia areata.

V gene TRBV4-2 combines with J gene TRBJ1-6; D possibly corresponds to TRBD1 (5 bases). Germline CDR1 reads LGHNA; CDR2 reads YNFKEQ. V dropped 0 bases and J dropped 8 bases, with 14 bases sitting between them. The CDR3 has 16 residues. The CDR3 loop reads CASSQDRGREDSPLHF. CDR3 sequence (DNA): TGTGCCAGCAGCCAAGATCGCGGCAGGGAGGATTCACCCCTCCACTTT.

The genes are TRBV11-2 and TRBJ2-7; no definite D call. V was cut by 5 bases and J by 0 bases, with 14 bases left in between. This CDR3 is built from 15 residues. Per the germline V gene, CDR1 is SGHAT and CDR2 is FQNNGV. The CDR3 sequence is CASSPVNRDSYEQYF. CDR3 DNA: TGTGCCAGCAGCCCGGTCAATAGGGACTCCTACGAGCAGTACTTC.

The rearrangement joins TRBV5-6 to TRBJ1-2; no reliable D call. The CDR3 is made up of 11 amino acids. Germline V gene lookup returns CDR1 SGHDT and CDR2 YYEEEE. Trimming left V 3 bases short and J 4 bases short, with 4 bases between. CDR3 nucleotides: TGTGCCAGCAGCTCCGGCTATGGCTACACCTTC. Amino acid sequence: CASSSGYGYTF.

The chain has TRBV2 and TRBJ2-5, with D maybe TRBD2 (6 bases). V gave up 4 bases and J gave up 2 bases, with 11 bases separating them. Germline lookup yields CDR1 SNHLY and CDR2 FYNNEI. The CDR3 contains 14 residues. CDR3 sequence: CASSGERAQETQYF. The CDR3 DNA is TGTGCCAGCAGTGGGGAGCGGGCTCAAGAGACCCAGTACTTC.

CDR3 protein: CASSHGRDSYGYTF. DNA of the CDR3: TGTGCCAGCAGTCACGGGCGGGATAGCTATGGCTACACCTTC. The V call is TRBV6-6, the J call TRBJ1-2; unclear D gene. This CDR3 comprises 14 residues. CDR1 is MNHNY and CDR2 is SVGAGI in the germline V gene (reference sequence). Trimming removed 5 bases from V and 4 bases from J, with 14 bases in between.

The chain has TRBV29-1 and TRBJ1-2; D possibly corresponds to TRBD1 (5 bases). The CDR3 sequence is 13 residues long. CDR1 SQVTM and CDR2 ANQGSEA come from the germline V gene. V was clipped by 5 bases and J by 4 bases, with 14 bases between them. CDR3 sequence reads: CSVPGTGGYGYTF. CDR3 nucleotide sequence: TGCAGCGTTCCCGGGACGGGGGGCTATGGCTACACCTTC.

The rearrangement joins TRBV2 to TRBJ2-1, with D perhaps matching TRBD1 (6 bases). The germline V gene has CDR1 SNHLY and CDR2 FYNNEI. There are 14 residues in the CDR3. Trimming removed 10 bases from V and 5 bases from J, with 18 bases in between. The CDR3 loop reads CATSPMTGNNEQFF. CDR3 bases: TGTGCCACCTCTCCAATGACAGGAAACAATGAGCAGTTCTTC.

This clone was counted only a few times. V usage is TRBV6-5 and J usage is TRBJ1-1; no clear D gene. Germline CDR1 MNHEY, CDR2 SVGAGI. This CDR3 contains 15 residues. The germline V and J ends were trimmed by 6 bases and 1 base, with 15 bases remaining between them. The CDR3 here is CASRHALQENTEAFF. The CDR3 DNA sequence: TGTGCCAGCAGGCACGCCCTCCAGGAGAACACTGAAGCTTTCTTT.

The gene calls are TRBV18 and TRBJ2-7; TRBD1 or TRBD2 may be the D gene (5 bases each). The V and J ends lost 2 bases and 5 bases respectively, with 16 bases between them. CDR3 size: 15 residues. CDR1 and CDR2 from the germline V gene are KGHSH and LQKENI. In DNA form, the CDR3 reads TGTGCCAGCTCACCAACCCGGGACGTCCAAGACGAGCAGTACTTC. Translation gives CASSPTRDVQDEQYF.